The present TCR beta chain was sequenced within a study of T cells after somatic rescue of genetic block. This CDR3 comprises 16 residues. Between the trimmed V and J ends, which lost 3 bases and 2 bases, there was a span of 17 bases. CDR1 is SGHAT and CDR2 is FQNNGV in the germline V gene. Assay: immunoSEQ multiplex PCR; the TCRdb copy retains only in-frame clones and omits some. The table includes 12,000 or so clones, roughly 73% detected once. The source of this sequence is a boy aged 5-17 years. The source material was peripheral blood mononuclear cells (PBMCs). The chain combines TRBV11-2 with TRBJ2-7; D may be TRBD2 (7 bases). The CDR3 loop reads CASSFRGAGATYEQYF. CDR3 nucleotide sequence: TGTGCCAGCAGCTTTAGAGGGGCGGGGGCCACCTACGAGCAGTACTTC.